Shown below are 17 T cell receptor beta chains from a single sample sequenced in a study of blood T cell repertoires in COVID-19. The method was immunoSEQ multiplex PCR; TCRdb's version includes in-frame clones alone and lacks a portion of them. Seen here are some 220,000 clones, around 83% observed once, and the top ten hold roughly 8.7%. Material for sequencing was peripheral blood. The origin of the receptors is a man aged 50 to 60 with active or convalescent COVID-19.

This clone was counted between two and nine times. The same CDR3 also results from other DNA sequences found in this sample. CDR3 bases: TGCGCCAGCAGCTTAGCGGGAGAAGGAGAGACCCAGTACTTC. Translated: CASSLAGEGETQYF. The chain uses TRBV4-1 and TRBJ2-5; 9 bases are shared with TRBD2. This CDR3 comprises 14 residues. CDR1 and CDR2 from the germline V gene are MGHRA and YSYEKL. The trim removed 5 bases at V and 4 bases at J, leaving 5 bases unmatched.

This clone was detected only once. This sequence joins TRBV24-1 and TRBJ1-5, with D possibly being TRBD1 (6 bases). Germline V gives CDR1 KGHDR, CDR2 SFDVKD. This CDR3 region has 15 residues. Trimming took off 7 bases at V and 0 bases at J, with 12 bases between the two ends. Written as DNA, the CDR3 is TGTGCCACCAGCCCGGGACACCTTAGCAATCAGCCCCAGCATTTT. Translated, it gives CATSPGHLSNQPQHF.

This chain links TRBV4-1 with TRBJ1-4; 11 bases agree with TRBD1. The CDR3 has 17 residues. Germline loops: CDR1 MGHRA, CDR2 YSYEKL. Trimming removed 4 bases from V and 8 bases from J; junction bases left unmatched: 12. The CDR3 DNA is TGCGCCAGCAGCCCACGACCGGGACAGGGGGGAGGGGAAAAACTGTTTTTT. Protein sequence: CASSPRPGQGGGEKLFF.

This rearrangement joins TRBV5-1 to TRBJ1-1; D possibly corresponds to TRBD1 (5 bases). This CDR3 comprises 13 residues. The germline gives CDR1 SGHRS, CDR2 YFSETQ. V shed 3 bases and J shed 7 bases, with 13 bases lying between them. CDR3 sequence: CASSSEQAIEAFF. The CDR3 coding sequence is TGCGCCAGCAGCTCGGAACAGGCGATTGAAGCTTTCTTT.

The CDR3 sequence: CSTLLFFPTVLQGETKTNYGYTF. The CDR3 DNA reads as TGCAGCACCCTTCTTTTTTTCCCTACAGTCTTACAGGGGGAGACCAAAACCAACTATGGCTACACCTTC. The J gene is TRBJ1-2, the V gene TRBV29-1; 8 bases map to TRBD1. Germline V gene data show CDR1 as SQVTM and CDR2 as ANQGSEA. With V trimmed by 8 bases and J by 2 bases, 37 bases remained unmatched. This CDR3 region has 23 residues. The whole variable domain, remainder taken from reference TRBV29-1 and TRBJ1-2, is SAVISQKPSRDICQRGTSLTIQCQVDSQVTMMFWYRQQPGQSLTLIATANQGSEATYESGFVIDKFPISRPNLTFSTLTVSNMSPEDSSIYLCSTLLFFPTVLQGETKTNYGYTFGSGTRLTVV.

The CDR3 reads CASSSIDRDTEAFF. The CDR3, as DNA: TGTGCCAGCAGCTCAATAGACAGGGACACTGAAGCTTTCTTT. This chain connects TRBV7-9 to TRBJ1-1; 7 bases are a match to TRBD1. The CDR3 is made up of 14 amino acids. V gave up 4 bases and J gave up 3 bases; unmatched junction bases: 5. CDR1 is SEHNR and CDR2 is FQNEAQ in the germline V gene (reference sequence).

The chain recombines TRBV7-2 with TRBJ2-1, with 10 positions matching TRBD1. Per germline, CDR1 SGHTA and CDR2 FQGNSA. This CDR3 contains 15 residues. J lost 7 bases, V lost 3 bases, and 6 bases had no gene match. Written as DNA, the CDR3 is TGTGCCAGCAGCTTGGAGACAGGGGGCTTAAATGAGCAGTTCTTC. It is translated as CASSLETGGLNEQFF.

The chain couples TRBV2 to TRBJ1-4; 10 bases match TRBD1. Trimming cost V 5 bases and J 6 bases; bases outside gene matches: 3. Germline-derived CDR1 and CDR2 are SNHLY and FYNNEI. The CDR3 spans 14 residues. CDR3 sequence (DNA): TGTGCCAGCAGTCGGGACAGGGGCTATGAAAAACTGTTTTTT. It encodes CASSRDRGYEKLFF.

The V gene is TRBV21-1, the J gene TRBJ1-2. TRBV21-1 is assigned pseudogene status. There are 15 residues in the CDR3. The CDR3 region is CASTPRRVNKDGYTF. CDR3 DNA sequence: TGTGCCAGCACCCCGAGGCGGGTCAATAAGGATGGCTACACCTTC.

This chain links TRBV4-2 with TRBJ2-2, with TRBD2 matching over 9 bases. From germline, CDR1 is LGHNA and CDR2 YNFKEQ. The CDR3 is 16 amino acids. The J segment lost 0 bases and the V segment lost 1 base, leaving 0 bases of the junction unmatched. The CDR3 DNA follows: TGTGCCAGCAGCCAAGTAGCGGGGGCGAACACCGGGGAGCTGTTTTTT. Protein sequence: CASSQVAGANTGELFF.

This clone was observed a single time. The V gene is TRBV28, the J gene TRBJ2-5; D perhaps matches TRBD2 (6 bases). The length of the CDR3 is 15 residues. Germline V CDR1 and CDR2: MDHEN, SYDVKM. The ends were cut back, 7 bases at V and 2 bases at J, with 17 bases in the middle. The CDR3 sequence: CASTPRGIGQETQYF. The CDR3 region has the DNA TGTGCCAGCACCCCCCGGGGGATCGGTCAAGAGACCCAGTACTTC.

V is TRBV6-6 and J is TRBJ2-2; TRBD2 matches 12 bases. Germline V gene sequence: CDR1 MNHNY, CDR2 SVGAGI (reference sequence). The trim removed 6 bases at V and 6 bases at J, leaving 5 bases unmatched. This CDR3 has 15 residues. CDR3 region: CASSLTSGSSGELFF. DNA for the CDR3: TGTGCCAGCAGCCTGACTAGCGGGAGTTCCGGGGAGCTGTTTTTT.

The chain combines TRBV7-2 with TRBJ2-7, with 11 bases aligning to TRBD2. This CDR3 comprises 15 residues. Germline V gene sequence: CDR1 SGHTA, CDR2 FQGNSA. V shed 4 bases and J 4 bases; nucleotides not matched to a gene: 6. The CDR3 is CASSSRTSGPYEQYF. DNA for the CDR3: TGTGCCAGCAGCTCCAGGACTAGCGGGCCTTACGAGCAGTACTTC.

A remark on this clone: A read error may produce the germline difference seen at one junction end. V and J are TRBV5-1 and TRBJ2-3, with TRBD1 matching 8 bases. Germline V gene sequence: CDR1 SGHRS, CDR2 YFSETQ. This CDR3 spans 14 amino acids. The CDR3 reads CAGSPGQAEGTQYF. CDR3 in DNA: TGCGCCGGCAGCCCGGGACAGGCGGAGGGTACGCAGTATTTT.

The rearrangement joins TRBV5-1 to TRBJ2-6; tentatively, D is TRBD2 (5 bases). The CDR3 runs 15 residues. The germline V gene encodes CDR1 SGHRS and CDR2 YFSETQ. V dropped 0 bases and J dropped 2 bases, with 6 bases sitting between them. CDR3 bases: TGCGCCAGCAGCTTGGGAGGGACTGGGGCCAACGTCCTGACTTTC. Amino acids: CASSLGGTGANVLTF.

V and J are TRBV5-1 and TRBJ1-1; tentatively, D is TRBD1 (6 bases). CDR1 is SGHRS and CDR2 is YFSETQ in the germline V gene. This CDR3 has 16 residues. V was clipped by 0 bases and J by 0 bases, with 12 bases between them. The CDR3, as DNA: TGCGCCAGCAGCTTGGGTTGGGGGCAAATGAACACTGAAGCTTTCTTT. It yields the protein CASSLGWGQMNTEAFF.

CDR3 DNA: TGTGCCAGCAGCTTAGTCAGGGCGGGGTACACAGATACGCAGTATTTT. Its protein product is CASSLVRAGYTDTQYF. The chain carries TRBV11-1 and TRBJ2-3; TRBD2 is a possible D gene (6 bases). CDR1 and CDR2 (germline): SGHAT, FQDESV (reference sequence). The germline V and J ends were trimmed by 1 base and 2 bases, with 13 bases remaining between them. This CDR3 has 16 residues.